A selection of T cell receptor beta chains follows, all from one sample in a study of shared clonotypes between healthy human individuals. Clones were sequenced by immunoSEQ multiplex PCR, and TCRdb holds only the in-frame ones, with some missing. The profile shows some 2 million clones, approximately 94% of them singletons. The specimen was naive CD8+ T cells sorted from blood. Source of these receptors: a man younger than 35 in good health. Both conserved end residues are part of each CDR3. Clone size appears in some rows only: once, few, many, or a class for an expanded clone.

v_call	clone_size	j_call	cdr3_aa
TRBV7-9	-	TRBJ2-5	CASSFTRGQGEETQYF
TRBV7-2	-	TRBJ2-1	CASLGLAGGLDEQFF
TRBV9	-	TRBJ2-3	CASSVFDELSPDTQYF
TRBV19	-	TRBJ2-3	CASSMAFLAGTDTQYF
TRBV7-3	-	TRBJ2-1	CASSSPMEQRQFF
TRBV29-1	-	TRBJ2-4	CSARGFDKNIQYF
TRBV27	-	TRBJ1-2	CASSGTGGAVGGYTF
TRBV7-2	-	TRBJ2-7	CASSLDSPSYEQYF
TRBV5-8	-	TRBJ2-3	CASTLGMFTDTQYF
TRBV2	-	TRBJ2-3	CASSSSGRILEGDTQYF
TRBV4-1	-	TRBJ2-7	CASSFRTGNYEQYF
TRBV7-6	-	TRBJ1-1	CASSLPRQGSTEAFF
TRBV2	-	TRBJ1-4	CASSAEGYNEKLFF
TRBV7-9	-	TRBJ1-5	CASSLDREANQPQHF
TRBV6-5	-	TRBJ1-2	CASSYSQSANYGYTF
TRBV27	once	TRBJ2-7	CASSPSVGVFSYEQYF
TRBV6-5	-	TRBJ1-1	CASSYSHSSGNTEAFF
TRBV7-2	-	TRBJ2-4	CASSLAWDSSVKNIQYF
TRBV2	-	TRBJ2-3	CASSEGQGVSTDTQYF
TRBV2	few	TRBJ1-2	CASSEAEDLVGAHYGYTF
TRBV5-1	-	TRBJ2-7	CASSHHLRDPNPYEQYF
TRBV4-2	-	TRBJ2-4	CASSEGDEYIQYF
TRBV6-6	-	TRBJ2-1	CASGGLAGEDNEQFF
TRBV9	-	TRBJ1-1	CASSVGTESEAFF
TRBV13	-	TRBJ2-2	CASSLSRVTGELFF
TRBV6-1	-	TRBJ1-1	CASSEDARTMNTEAFF
TRBV10-3	-	TRBJ2-1	CAIRRTSGGAGEQFF
TRBV7-8	-	TRBJ1-1	CASSLARAGIPEAFF
TRBV7-9	-	TRBJ2-3	CASSLVGDTDTQYF
TRBV11-2	once	TRBJ2-7	CASSLAPQGNYEQYF
TRBV4-1	once	TRBJ2-3	CASSQVEGEHTQYF
TRBV9	-	TRBJ1-3	CASSVYASSGNTIYF
TRBV7-9	-	TRBJ1-2	CASSERGWGANYGYTF
TRBV11-2	-	TRBJ1-2	CASSLVTGQGDYGYTF
TRBV6-5	once	TRBJ1-1	CASSYGQAVGEAFF
TRBV27	-	TRBJ2-5	CASSLRPYQETQYF
TRBV5-6	-	TRBJ1-2	CASSLESRANYGYTF
TRBV27	once	TRBJ2-1	CASSLFTSSSEQFF
TRBV5-4	-	TRBJ2-1	CASSLRIAGNNEQFF
TRBV2	-	TRBJ1-6	CASSEAAGGHSPLHF
TRBV4-1	once	TRBJ1-5	CASSPRQGAMGNQPQHF
TRBV27	-	TRBJ2-7	CASSLSVGGEGEQYF
TRBV10-3	-	TRBJ2-7	CAISAHRDSSSYEQYF
TRBV6-1	-	TRBJ2-6	CASSEYGHLDSSGANVLTF
TRBV4-3	-	TRBJ1-4	CASSQDRGEGEKLFF
TRBV10-3	-	TRBJ2-2	CAISEGEGAGELFF
TRBV7-2	-	TRBJ2-2	CASSFLPSGANTGELFF
TRBV21-1	-	TRBJ2-1	CASSKEEANNEQFF
TRBV25-1	once	TRBJ2-7	CASSDWLRGNYEQYF
TRBV2	-	TRBJ2-1	CASSDGAGEFF
TRBV13	-	TRBJ2-7	CASSLGRSYEQYF
TRBV5-4	once	TRBJ1-1	CASSETGNMNTEAFF
TRBV4-1	once	TRBJ2-3	CASSPAGTGGTDTQYF
TRBV20-1	-	TRBJ2-5	CSARVGETQYF
TRBV29-1	-	TRBJ2-2	CSGLENTGELFF
TRBV6-5	-	TRBJ2-2	CASSGTGVTGELFF
TRBV27	-	TRBJ2-7	CASSLGIAGDEQYF
TRBV11-2	-	TRBJ1-6	CASSLAGSNSPLHF